These T cell receptor beta chains were read from a single sample in a study of blood T cell repertoires in COVID-19. Assay used: immunoSEQ multiplex PCR; TCRdb lists only in-frame clones, some missing. This repertoire shows over 100,000 clones, roughly 81% found once; its top ten account for over 9.5%. Sequenced sample: peripheral blood. The receptor source for this set is a human donor in a cohort sampled during active COVID-19. CDR3s include the opening cysteine and the closing phenylalanine or tryptophan. A D gene is named only where the DNA matches it firmly. Expanded clones are given a class, and other clones once, few, many or no size at all.

J gene: TRBJ1-2; D gene: .; V gene: TRBV27; clone size: .; CDR3 protein: CASRTTGRGYTF; CDR3 DNA: TGTGCCAGCAGGACGACAGGCCGAGGCTACACCTTC
J gene: TRBJ2-1; D gene: .; V gene: TRBV15; clone size: .; CDR3 protein: CATSNPGRGVGQFF; CDR3 DNA: TGTGCCACCAGCAACCCGGGCAGGGGGGTAGGGCAGTTCTTC
J gene: TRBJ2-3; D gene: TRBD1; V gene: TRBV19; clone size: .; CDR3 protein: CASTRTGELDTQYF; CDR3 DNA: TGTGCCAGCACGCGGACAGGGGAGTTGGATACGCAGTATTTT
J gene: TRBJ1-1; D gene: TRBD1; V gene: TRBV4-3; clone size: .; CDR3 protein: CASSQVRTGNTEAFF; CDR3 DNA: TGCGCCAGCAGCCAAGTAAGGACAGGGAACACTGAAGCTTTCTTT
J gene: TRBJ1-5; D gene: .; V gene: TRBV6-2/TRBV6-3; clone size: .; CDR3 protein: CASSYPQPQHF; CDR3 DNA: TGTGCCAGCAGTTACCCACAGCCCCAGCATTTT
J gene: TRBJ2-7; D gene: .; V gene: TRBV3-1/TRBV3-2; clone size: .; CDR3 protein: CASSHLVGGRSYEQYF; CDR3 DNA: TGTGCCAGCAGCCACTTGGTGGGGGGGCGCTCCTACGAGCAGTACTTC
J gene: TRBJ1-2; D gene: .; V gene: TRBV20-1; clone size: .; CDR3 protein: CSASPPGQRGYTF; CDR3 DNA: TGCAGTGCTAGTCCCCCAGGGCAACGAGGCTACACCTTC
J gene: TRBJ1-2; D gene: .; V gene: TRBV6-1; clone size: .; CDR3 protein: CASSEGVGIYGYTF; CDR3 DNA: TGTGCCAGCAGTGAGGGAGTCGGGATCTATGGCTACACCTTC
J gene: TRBJ1-1; D gene: .; V gene: TRBV6-2/TRBV6-3; clone size: .; CDR3 protein: CASSSTQGTEAFF; CDR3 DNA: TGTGCCAGCAGTTCGACCCAGGGGACTGAAGCTTTCTTT
J gene: TRBJ2-1; D gene: .; V gene: TRBV12-3/TRBV12-4; clone size: .; CDR3 protein: CASSLLVGNEQFF; CDR3 DNA: TGTGCCAGCAGTTTATTGGTCGGGAATGAGCAGTTCTTC
J gene: TRBJ1-5; D gene: .; V gene: TRBV15; clone size: few; CDR3 protein: CATSTGGASNQPQHF; CDR3 DNA: TGTGCCACCAGCACTGGAGGGGCTAGCAATCAGCCCCAGCATTTT
J gene: TRBJ2-7; D gene: TRBD2; V gene: TRBV4-2; clone size: .; CDR3 protein: CASSQAPSGPNYEQYF; CDR3 DNA: TGTGCCAGCAGCCAAGCTCCTAGCGGACCCAACTACGAGCAGTACTTC